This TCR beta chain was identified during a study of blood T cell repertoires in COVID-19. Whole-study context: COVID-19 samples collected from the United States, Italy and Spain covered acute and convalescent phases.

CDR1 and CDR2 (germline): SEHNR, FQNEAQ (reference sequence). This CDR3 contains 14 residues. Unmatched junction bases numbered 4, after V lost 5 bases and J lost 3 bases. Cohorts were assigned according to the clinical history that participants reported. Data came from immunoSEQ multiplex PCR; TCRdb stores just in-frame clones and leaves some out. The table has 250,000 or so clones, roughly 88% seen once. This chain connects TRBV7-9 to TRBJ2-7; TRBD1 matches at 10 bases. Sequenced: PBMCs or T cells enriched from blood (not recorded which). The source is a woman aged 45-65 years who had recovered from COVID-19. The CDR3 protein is CASSRRDRGYEQYF. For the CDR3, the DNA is TGTGCCAGCAGCCGCCGGGACAGGGGCTACGAGCAGTACTTC.